Presented here are 22 T cell receptor beta chains from one specimen sequenced in a study of cytomegalovirus exposure and HLA in healthy donors. PCR primers comprised 60 Vbeta and 13 Jbeta primers. The protocol was immunoSEQ multiplex PCR, while the TCRdb copy is restricted to in-frame clones and leaves out a portion. Of about 190,000 clones in the sample, roughly 80% were seen once. The sample taken for sequencing was PBMCs. These receptors were collected from a woman between 25 and 40 years old in good health and CMV-seropositive.

The chain employs TRBV28 and TRBJ2-5; TRBD1 matches at 7 bases. The CDR3 length is 15 residues. V shed 4 bases and J 1 base; nucleotides not matched to a gene: 6. Germline V gene data show CDR1 as MDHEN and CDR2 as SYDVKM. CDR3 sequence reads: CASSWGDRAQETQYF. The CDR3 bases are TGTGCCAGCAGTTGGGGCGACAGGGCCCAAGAGACCCAGTACTTC.

This chain connects TRBV9 to TRBJ2-3, with 7 bases fitting TRBD2. The V and J ends lost 3 bases and 2 bases, in that order; junction bases with no gene match: 6. The V gene's germline CDR1 is SGDLS and CDR2 YYNGEE. CDR3 length: 15 residues. The CDR3 DNA sequence: TGTGCCAGCAGCGGAGGACTAGAAATCACAGATACGCAGTATTTT. Its translation: CASSGGLEITDTQYF.

The table lists this clone with a few counts. V gene TRBV18 combines with J gene TRBJ2-7; the match to TRBD1 covers 8 bases. V was clipped by 6 bases and J by 4 bases; unmatched bases: 8. The germline V gene encodes CDR1 KGHSH and CDR2 LQKENI. The CDR3 spans 14 residues. In DNA, the CDR3 is TGTGCCAGCTCCCGGGGTGACAGGGGTTACGAGCAGTACTTC. Its protein product is CASSRGDRGYEQYF.

This sequence joins TRBV9 and TRBJ2-7, with 8 positions matching TRBD1. The CDR3 has 15 amino acids. Germline V gives CDR1 SGDLS, CDR2 YYNGEE. V lost 0 bases, J lost 5 bases, and 7 bases stayed unmatched. The CDR3 loop reads CASSVVGRGRDEQYF. The CDR3 nucleotides are TGTGCCAGCAGCGTAGTCGGCAGGGGGCGAGACGAGCAGTACTTC.

The chain combines TRBV10-2 with TRBJ1-1; D not resolved. V lost 7 bases and J 2 bases, leaving 5 bases between the germline ends. In germline, CDR1 is WSHSY, CDR2 SAAADI. This CDR3 spans 11 amino acids. The CDR3, as DNA: TGCGCCAGCACAGGCAACACTGAAGCTTTCTTT. This sequence encodes CASTGNTEAFF.

This chain connects TRBV28 to TRBJ1-5; D call uncertain. Per germline, CDR1 MDHEN and CDR2 SYDVKM. V lost 2 bases and J lost 4, with 6 bases in between. The CDR3 totals 13 residues. The CDR3 spells CASSLILNQPQHF. The CDR3 DNA sequence: TGTGCCAGCAGTTTAATCCTAAATCAGCCCCAGCATTTT. The full variable domain, rest sourced from reference TRBV28 and TRBJ1-5, is DVKVTQSSRYLVKRTGEKVFLECVQDMDHENMFWYRQDPGLGLRLIYFSYDVKMKEKGDIPEGYSVSREKKERFSLILESASTNQTSMYLCASSLILNQPQHFGDGTRLSIL.

This chain joins TRBV28 and TRBJ2-6, with a tentative D call TRBD1 (6 bases). This CDR3 is 15 amino acids long. Germline V gene lookup returns CDR1 MDHEN and CDR2 SYDVKM. V was cut by 5 bases and J by 0 bases, with 8 bases left in between. CDR3 sequence: CASSDRFSGANVLTF. The CDR3 DNA follows: TGTGCCAGCAGTGACAGGTTCTCTGGGGCCAACGTCCTGACTTTC.

The chain uses TRBV10-3 and TRBJ2-3; D is perhaps TRBD1 (6 bases). Between the trimmed V and J ends, which lost 8 bases and 4 bases, there was a span of 13 bases. CDR3 length: 13 amino acids. Looked up from germline, CDR1 is ENHRY and CDR2 is SYGVKD. DNA of the CDR3: TGTGCCATCCCCAGGGGAAGGGCAGATACGCAGTATTTT. This gives the protein CAIPRGRADTQYF.

The CDR3 region has the DNA TGTGCCAGCAGGGCGGGACTAGCGGGAGGGGGTGAGCAGTTCTTC. This sequence encodes CASRAGLAGGGEQFF. The chain is built from TRBV27 and TRBJ2-1; 16 nucleotides match TRBD2. Germline CDR1 and CDR2: MNHEY and SMNVEV (reference sequence). This CDR3 is built from 15 residues. V was clipped by 6 bases and J by 9 bases; unmatched bases: 5.

This chain joins TRBV6-4 and TRBJ2-1; the D gene is possibly TRBD1 (5 bases). Germline V CDR1 and CDR2: MRHNA, SNTAGT. The length of the CDR3 is 15 residues. Trimming removed 4 bases at V and 2 bases at J, with 12 bases between. The CDR3 here is CASSAKGQPYNEQFF. The CDR3 nucleotides are TGTGCCAGCAGTGCCAAGGGGCAACCCTACAATGAGCAGTTCTTC.

The chain combines TRBV5-5 with TRBJ2-1; tentative D call: TRBD1 (5 bases). V dropped 2 bases and J dropped 12 bases, with 12 bases sitting between them. CDR1 SGHKS and CDR2 YYEKEE come from the germline V gene (reference sequence). This CDR3 is built from 12 residues. CDR3: CASSFATVGQFF. DNA for the CDR3: TGTGCCAGCAGCTTCGCGACAGTTGGGCAGTTCTTC.

This clone showed up just a few times. This chain connects TRBV5-6 to TRBJ2-1; a possible D gene is TRBD2 (5 bases). The CDR3 runs to 11 residues. V lost 7 bases and J lost 15, with 17 bases in between. Germline V gives CDR1 SGHDT, CDR2 YYEEEE. CDR3 bases: TGTGCCAGCGTCCCCGGGGAACGAGGGTTCTTC. This codes for CASVPGERGFF.

V gene TRBV5-1 combines with J gene TRBJ2-3, with 10 bases fitting TRBD2. V shed 7 bases and J 5 bases; nucleotides not matched to a gene: 7. From germline, CDR1 is SGHRS and CDR2 YFSETQ. The CDR3 has 14 residues. The CDR3, as DNA: TGCGCCAGCTCCTCTCTAGCGGGAGAAGATACGCAGTATTTT. Its protein is CASSSLAGEDTQYF.

The chain combines TRBV19 with TRBJ1-1, with TRBD1 as a possible D gene (6 bases). Trimming shortened V by 3 bases and J by 7 bases, and 18 bases separated the two germline ends. The germline CDR1 and CDR2 sequences are LNHDA and SQIVND (reference sequence). The CDR3 extends over 15 amino acids. The CDR3 here is CASSIYRGQGSEAFF. CDR3 nucleotide sequence: TGTGCCAGTAGTATTTATCGGGGTCAGGGGAGTGAAGCTTTCTTT.

The rearrangement links TRBV28 to TRBJ2-7; 8 nucleotides line up with TRBD1. Germline lookup yields CDR1 MDHEN and CDR2 SYDVKM. V gave up 5 bases and J gave up 7 bases; unmatched junction bases: 19. The CDR3 length is 17 residues. CDR3 sequence (DNA): TGTGCCAGCAGTCCGCCACTCAGGGGGCGCTTCTTCTTGGAGCAGTACTTC. Residues: CASSPPLRGRFFLEQYF. Variable domain in full (rest from reference TRBV28 and TRBJ2-7): DVKVTQSSRYLVKRTGEKVFLECVQDMDHENMFWYRQDPGLGLRLIYFSYDVKMKEKGDIPEGYSVSREKKERFSLILESASTNQTSMYLCASSPPLRGRFFLEQYFGPGTRLTVT.

This clone was seen a single time. This chain links TRBV11-2 with TRBJ2-7, with 11 bases fitting TRBD2. This CDR3 comprises 19 residues. CDR1 SGHAT and CDR2 FQNNGV come from the germline V gene. Trimming at V came to 4 bases and at J to 3 bases, leaving 17 bases not matched to a gene. CDR3 sequence: CASSSLRLAGGSKIYEQYF. CDR3 bases: TGTGCCAGCAGCTCATTGAGGCTAGCGGGAGGTTCCAAAATCTACGAGCAGTACTTC.

The chain couples TRBV19 to TRBJ1-4; TRBD1 matches at 8 bases. Per the germline V gene, CDR1 is LNHDA and CDR2 is SQIVND (reference sequence). Unmatched junction bases numbered 6, after V lost 2 bases and J lost 10 bases. The CDR3 is 14 residues long. In nucleotides, the CDR3 is TGTGCCAGTAGTATATCAGGGGGCTACGGAAAACTGTTTTTT. Translated: CASSISGGYGKLFF.

J is TRBJ1-2 and V is TRBV6-1, with TRBD1 matching 7 bases. After removal of 3 bases from V and 4 bases from J, the junction contained 5 bases not matched to a gene. This CDR3 is built from 14 residues. The germline V gene encodes CDR1 MNHNS and CDR2 SASEGT. The CDR3 region has the DNA TGTGCCAGCAGTGATGACAGGGTAGTCTATGGCTACACCTTC. This gives the protein CASSDDRVVYGYTF.

This CDR3 reads CASSDRGGTTYEQYF. The CDR3 DNA sequence: TGTGCCAGTAGTGACCGTGGGGGGACCACCTACGAGCAGTACTTC. This rearrangement joins TRBV19 to TRBJ2-7; a weak D match, TRBD2 (6 bases). There are 15 residues in the CDR3. Germline lookup yields CDR1 LNHDA and CDR2 SQIVND (reference sequence). The V gene lost 5 bases and the J gene lost 2 bases, with 16 bases spanning the gap.

This sequence joins TRBV19 and TRBJ2-7, with D maybe TRBD2 (6 bases). With 1 base removed from V and 2 bases from J, the gap between germline ends came to 6 bases. The CDR3 loop spans 13 amino acids. From germline, CDR1 is LNHDA and CDR2 SQIVND (reference sequence). The CDR3 DNA follows: TGTGCCAGTAGTATAGGACTAGCCTACGAGCAGTACTTC. It is translated as CASSIGLAYEQYF.

The genes are TRBV10-1 and TRBJ2-7, with a tentative D call TRBD2 (6 bases). This CDR3 comprises 12 residues. Trimming left V 6 bases short and J 3 bases short, with 9 bases between. The germline V gene encodes CDR1 WNHNN and CDR2 SYGVQD (reference sequence). The CDR3 nucleotides read TGCGCCAGCAGCGGGGGTATCTACGAGCAGTACTTC. Protein sequence: CASSGGIYEQYF.

This chain uses TRBV5-4 with TRBJ2-7; 13 positions agree with TRBD2. There are 15 residues in the CDR3. The ends lost 4 bases at V and 10 bases at J; junction bases unmatched: 11. Per germline, CDR1 SGHNT and CDR2 YYREEE (reference sequence). The CDR3 spells CASSLLAGGPGGQYF. The CDR3 DNA sequence: TGTGCCAGCAGCCTACTAGCGGGAGGGCCGGGGGGCCAGTACTTC.